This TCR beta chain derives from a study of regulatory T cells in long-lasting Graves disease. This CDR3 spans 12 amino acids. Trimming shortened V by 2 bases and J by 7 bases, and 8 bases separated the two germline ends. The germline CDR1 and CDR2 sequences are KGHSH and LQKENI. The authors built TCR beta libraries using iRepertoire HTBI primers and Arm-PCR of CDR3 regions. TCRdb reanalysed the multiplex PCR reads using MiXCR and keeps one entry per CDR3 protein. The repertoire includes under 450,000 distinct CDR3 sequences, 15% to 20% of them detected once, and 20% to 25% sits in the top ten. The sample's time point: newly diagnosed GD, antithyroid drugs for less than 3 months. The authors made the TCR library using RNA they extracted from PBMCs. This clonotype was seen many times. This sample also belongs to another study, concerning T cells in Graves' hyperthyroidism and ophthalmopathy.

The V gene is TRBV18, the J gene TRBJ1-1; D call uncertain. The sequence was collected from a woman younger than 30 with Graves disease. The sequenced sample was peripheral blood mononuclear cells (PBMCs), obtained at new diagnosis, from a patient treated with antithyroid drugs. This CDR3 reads CASSPDWDEAFF. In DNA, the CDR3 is TGTGCCAGCTCACCAGACTGGGATGAAGCTTTCTTT.